This T cell receptor (beta chain) derives from a study of blood T cell repertoires in COVID-19. On the study more broadly: The United States, Italy and Spain were the sources of the acute and convalescent COVID-19 samples. In each case, the material was cDNA or gDNA derived from T cells, B-cell-depleted T cells, or PBMCs.

There are 18 residues in the CDR3. The V segment lost 2 bases and the J segment 7 bases; nucleotides outside the gene matches: 14. Germline V gives CDR1 MGHRA, CDR2 YSYEKL. Only in-frame clones appear in the TCRdb table, and some are missing; sequencing was by immunoSEQ multiplex PCR. The sample has approximately 50,000 clones; around 85% are singletons. Specimen: peripheral blood. This clonotype was obtained from a man in his sixties or seventies with active COVID-19. The rearrangement joins TRBV4-1 to TRBJ1-6; 7 bases are shared with TRBD1. CDR3 nucleotides: TGCGCCAGCAGCCAACCAGACAGGGTAGGGTCCAAGAATTCACCCCTCCACTTT. It is translated as CASSQPDRVGSKNSPLHF.